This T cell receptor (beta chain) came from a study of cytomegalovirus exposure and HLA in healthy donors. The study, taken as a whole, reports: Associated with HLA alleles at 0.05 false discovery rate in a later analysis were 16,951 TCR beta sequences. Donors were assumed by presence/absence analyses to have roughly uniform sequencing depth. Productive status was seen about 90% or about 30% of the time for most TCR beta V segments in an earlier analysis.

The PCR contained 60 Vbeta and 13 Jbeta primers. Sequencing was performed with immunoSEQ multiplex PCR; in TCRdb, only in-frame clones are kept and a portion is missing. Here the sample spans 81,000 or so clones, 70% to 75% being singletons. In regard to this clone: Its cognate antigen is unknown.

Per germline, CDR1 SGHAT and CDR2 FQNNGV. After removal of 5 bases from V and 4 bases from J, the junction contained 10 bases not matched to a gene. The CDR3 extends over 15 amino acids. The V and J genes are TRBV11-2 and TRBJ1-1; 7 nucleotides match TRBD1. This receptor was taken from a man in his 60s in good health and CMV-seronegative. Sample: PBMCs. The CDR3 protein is CASSPRQGEVTEAFF. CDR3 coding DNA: TGTGCCAGCAGCCCCCGGCAGGGGGAGGTCACTGAAGCTTTCTTT.